This TCR beta chain came from a study of regulatory T cells in long-lasting Graves disease. The overall study: To qualify as persistent, Graves' disease required over 5 years of antithyroid drugs with positive TSH receptor antibodies.

TCR beta libraries were built with iRepertoire HTBI primers and Arm-PCR of CDR3 regions. TCRdb fed the multiplex PCR reads into MiXCR, producing one record per CDR3 protein. The table lists some 340,000 distinct CDR3 sequences, more than 20% of them singletons. J gave up 12 bases and V 3 bases, and 8 bases lay outside the gene matches. This CDR3 contains 15 residues. Stated time point: persistent/refractory GD, antithyroid drugs over 5 years with positive TRAb. The TCR library was made from RNA that had been extracted from PBMCs in TRIzol. As a group, patients came from one endocrinology department in Xi'an, China. The EDTA tubes were filled with nine milliliters of drawn peripheral blood.

The chain employs TRBV12-3 or TRBV12-4 and TRBJ2-1, with 13 bases fitting TRBD2. The material was peripheral blood mononuclear cells (PBMCs), obtained when the disease was refractory, from a patient treated with antithyroid drugs. The source is a woman in her thirties or forties with Graves disease. CDR3 coding DNA: TGTGCCAGCAGTTTTGTCACTAGCGGGAGGGGAGGGCAGTTCTTC. This sequence encodes CASSFVTSGRGGQFF.